These T cell receptor beta chains were read from a single sample in a study of PD-L1 blockade in urothelial cancer. Sequencing was performed with immunoSEQ multiplex PCR; in TCRdb, only in-frame clones are kept and a portion is missing. The repertoire consists of fewer than 60,000 clones, with around 86% occurring once and the leading ten covering about 15%. The material was PBMCs, obtained around atezolizumab (anti-PD-L1) treatment. Receptors originate from a man in his 70s with urothelial cancer. Both conserved end residues are part of each CDR3. D genes are given only for firm matches. A row's size may be missing; if present it is once, few, many or a size class.

j_call d_call clone_size v_call cdr3_aa cdr3_nt
TRBJ1-5 NA NA TRBV7-9 CASSLGGPSNQPQHF TGTGCCAGCAGCTTAGGAGGGCCTAGCAATCAGCCCCAGCATTTT
TRBJ2-7 TRBD2 once TRBV5-4 CASNHPSGSTSEQYF TGTGCCAGCAATCATCCTAGCGGGAGTACGTCCGAGCAGTACTTC
TRBJ2-1 NA NA TRBV5-4 CASSPSRVPIDEQFF TGTGCCAGCAGCCCCTCCCGGGTCCCCATCGATGAGCAGTTCTTC
TRBJ2-1 NA NA TRBV21-1 CASSKEGEGTSSYNEQFF TGTGCCAGCAGCAAAGAGGGGGAGGGCACAAGCTCCTACAATGAGCAGTTCTTC
TRBJ2-5 NA NA TRBV30 CAWTTGGAETQYF TGTGCCTGGACCACCGGGGGAGCGGAGACCCAGTACTTC
TRBJ2-1 TRBD1 NA TRBV19 CASSPRQGYLVSSSYNEQFF TGTGCCAGTAGTCCCCGACAGGGGTACCTAGTATCGAGCTCCTACAATGAGCAGTTCTTC
TRBJ2-1 NA NA TRBV5-6 CASSQRQYNEQFF TGTGCCAGCAGCCAACGACAGTACAATGAGCAGTTCTTC
TRBJ2-7 NA NA TRBV30 CAWSDPPGIYEQYF TGTGCCTGGAGTGACCCACCGGGTATATACGAGCAGTACTTC
TRBJ1-2 TRBD1 NA TRBV7-3 CASSESGGSGYGYTF TGTGCCAGCAGCGAGTCAGGGGGAAGTGGCTATGGCTACACCTTC
TRBJ1-5 NA NA TRBV7-9 CASSATPESGGNQPQHF TGTGCCAGCAGCGCCACCCCCGAATCAGGGGGCAATCAGCCCCAGCATTTT
TRBJ1-1 NA NA TRBV6-6 CASSYSSAEAFF TGTGCCAGCAGTTATAGCTCTGCTGAAGCTTTCTTT
TRBJ2-7 NA NA TRBV19 CASMGGPGVSYEQYF TGTGCCAGTATGGGCGGTCCGGGGGTTTCCTACGAGCAGTACTTC
TRBJ2-4 NA NA TRBV11-2 CASSTTTEVNIQYF TGTGCCAGCAGCACAACGACAGAAGTAAACATTCAGTACTTC
TRBJ1-5 TRBD1 NA TRBV2 CASSDRQGGNQPQHF TGTGCCAGCAGTGACCGACAGGGAGGAAATCAGCCCCAGCATTTT
TRBJ2-7 TRBD2 NA TRBV4-2 CASSWGLAGGDEQYF TGTGCCAGCAGCTGGGGCCTAGCGGGAGGCGACGAGCAGTACTTC
TRBJ1-5 NA few TRBV6-1 CASSLMEGSQPQHF TGTGCCAGCAGCCTCATGGAGGGGAGTCAGCCCCAGCATTTT
TRBJ2-3 NA NA TRBV27 CASRRGGGLTDTQYF TGTGCCAGCAGGAGAGGGGGGGGCCTCACAGATACGCAGTATTTT
TRBJ1-1 TRBD1 few TRBV29-1 CSVRRQGGTEAFF TGCAGCGTCCGAAGACAGGGCGGCACTGAAGCTTTCTTT
TRBJ1-1 NA NA TRBV5-1 CASTSRGMGSTEAFF TGCGCCAGCACCTCCAGGGGAATGGGTTCCACTGAAGCTTTCTTT
TRBJ1-2 TRBD1 few TRBV4-1 CASSQGGGRGPYGYTF TGCGCCAGCAGCCAAGGGGGAGGCAGGGGGCCCTATGGCTACACCTTC
TRBJ1-1 NA NA TRBV7-3 CASSSGQNTEAFF TGTGCCAGCAGCTCGGGACAGAACACTGAAGCTTTCTTT
TRBJ2-3 TRBD2 NA TRBV7-3 CASSSRLAGGGTDTQYF TGTGCCAGCAGCTCAAGACTAGCGGGAGGTGGGACAGATACGCAGTATTTT
TRBJ2-1 NA NA TRBV5-1 CASSLERDRPQFF TGCGCCAGCAGCTTGGAACGTGACAGGCCGCAGTTCTTC
TRBJ2-7 NA NA TRBV7-9 CASSPTGTHRYEQYF TGTGCCAGCAGCCCGACCGGGACACATCGCTACGAGCAGTACTTC
TRBJ1-5 TRBD1 NA TRBV4-1 CASSHGQGSDQPQHF TGCGCCAGCAGCCATGGACAGGGGTCCGATCAGCCCCAGCATTTT
TRBJ2-1 NA NA TRBV5-1 CASSPLGGAYNEQFF TGCGCCAGCAGCCCGCTCGGAGGGGCCTACAATGAGCAGTTCTTC
TRBJ1-2 TRBD1 NA TRBV5-1 CASSPTGIGYGYTF TGCGCCAGCAGCCCGACAGGGATCGGCTATGGCTACACCTTC
TRBJ1-5 NA NA TRBV28 CASSLLNQPQHF TGTGCCAGCAGTTTGCTAAATCAGCCCCAGCATTTT
TRBJ1-4 NA NA TRBV2 CASSGPRGNEKLFF TGTGCCAGCAGTGGGCCCCGGGGTAATGAAAAACTGTTTTTT
TRBJ2-1 NA few TRBV2 CASSEAPVNEQFF TGTGCCAGCAGTGAAGCTCCGGTCAATGAGCAGTTCTTC
TRBJ2-1 NA NA TRBV6-1 CASSAGVAWNEQFF TGTGCCAGCAGTGCGGGAGTAGCTTGGAATGAGCAGTTCTTC
TRBJ2-2 NA NA TRBV9 CASSVGIDTGELFF TGTGCCAGCAGCGTGGGCATTGATACCGGGGAGCTGTTTTTT
TRBJ2-1 TRBD2 once TRBV5-4 CASSPSRTSGDEQFF TGTGCCAGCAGCCCATCCCGGACTAGCGGGGATGAGCAGTTCTTC
TRBJ2-1 NA NA TRBV9 CASSSGQYNEQFF TGTGCCAGCAGCAGTGGACAGTACAATGAGCAGTTCTTC
TRBJ2-6 NA NA TRBV30 CAQSDRPSGANVLTF TGTGCCCAGTCAGACAGGCCCTCTGGGGCCAACGTCCTGACTTTC
TRBJ1-2 TRBD1 NA TRBV2 CASSEFSTGSYYGYTF TGTGCCAGCAGTGAGTTTTCGACAGGGTCATACTATGGCTACACCTTC
TRBJ2-7 NA once TRBV6-1 CASTTGYEQYF TGTGCCAGCACCACAGGTTACGAGCAGTACTTC
TRBJ2-5 NA NA TRBV6-6 CASSYPGSGETQYF TGTGCCAGCAGTTACCCGGGGAGTGGGGAGACCCAGTACTTC
TRBJ2-3 NA NA TRBV6-6 CASKRLRLDTDTQYF TGTGCCAGCAAGAGGTTAAGGCTAGACACAGATACGCAGTATTTT
TRBJ2-7 TRBD2 NA TRBV11-3 CASSLASGSAQYF TGTGCCAGCAGCTTAGCTAGCGGGAGCGCGCAGTACTTC
TRBJ1-1 TRBD1 few TRBV6-5 CASSYSDRGTEAFF TGTGCCAGCAGTTACTCAGACAGGGGAACTGAAGCTTTCTTT
TRBJ2-1 TRBD2 NA TRBV10-3 CAISVGLAGDGYNEQFF TGTGCCATCAGTGTTGGGCTAGCGGGAGACGGGTACAATGAGCAGTTCTTC
TRBJ2-3 TRBD2 few TRBV18 CASSPRGGRGTDTQYF TGTGCCAGCTCACCAAGAGGCGGGAGGGGAACAGATACGCAGTATTTT
TRBJ1-2 NA few TRBV5-6 CASSPGDYGYTF TGTGCCAGCAGCCCGGGTGACTATGGCTACACCTTC
TRBJ2-6 NA NA TRBV10-3 CAISESRAGANVLTF TGTGCCATCAGTGAGTCCAGGGCTGGGGCCAACGTCCTGACTTTC
TRBJ2-7 TRBD2 NA TRBV2 CASSEWAGEDEQYF TGTGCCAGCAGTGAATGGGCGGGAGAAGACGAGCAGTACTTC
TRBJ2-7 TRBD1 NA TRBV5-1 CASSSRDRMSYEQYF TGCGCCAGCAGCTCCCGGGACAGGATGTCCTACGAGCAGTACTTC
TRBJ2-2 TRBD1 NA TRBV5-4 CASSLSGTGLAGELFF TGTGCCAGCAGCTTGTCCGGGACAGGATTAGCGGGGGAGCTGTTTTTT
TRBJ2-5 TRBD1 NA TRBV7-9 CASSPTDLTGKETQYF TGTGCCAGCAGCCCGACTGATTTGACAGGGAAAGAGACCCAGTACTTC
TRBJ2-7 TRBD2 NA TRBV27 CASSAGTSGYEQYF TGTGCCAGCAGCGCCGGGACTAGCGGCTACGAGCAGTACTTC
TRBJ2-5 TRBD2 NA TRBV28 CASSFFVLAGAEETQYF TGTGCCAGCAGTTTTTTCGTACTAGCGGGAGCAGAGGAGACCCAGTACTTC
TRBJ1-3 NA few TRBV5-4 CASSPQGAGNTIYF TGTGCCAGCAGCCCCCAGGGCGCCGGAAACACCATATATTTT
TRBJ1-1 NA few TRBV30 CAWSPQEGWTEAFF TGTGCCTGGAGTCCACAGGAGGGGTGGACTGAAGCTTTCTTT
TRBJ1-1 NA NA TRBV6-5 CASSFTETNTEAFF TGTGCCAGCAGTTTTACAGAGACGAACACTGAAGCTTTCTTT
TRBJ2-1 TRBD1 NA TRBV18 CASSPRDRVEWTYNEQFF TGTGCCAGCTCGCCCCGGGACAGGGTAGAGTGGACCTACAATGAGCAGTTCTTC
TRBJ1-2 TRBD1 NA TRBV28 CASSIRGRLEHYGYTF TGTGCCAGCAGTATCAGGGGGCGATTGGAGCACTATGGCTACACCTTC
TRBJ2-7 NA NA TRBV5-4 CASSLGGLADAYEQYF TGTGCCAGCAGCTTAGGGGGGCTAGCGGACGCCTACGAGCAGTACTTC
TRBJ2-3 NA NA TRBV9 CASSVTGYTTDTQYF TGTGCCAGCAGCGTAACGGGATATACTACAGATACGCAGTATTTT
TRBJ2-7 TRBD2 NA TRBV7-9 CASSLRAGGPYEQYF TGTGCCAGCAGCTTGCGAGCGGGAGGGCCGTACGAGCAGTACTTC